The 4 T cell receptor beta chains below were found in one sample sequenced in a study of shared clonotypes between healthy human individuals. Only in-frame clones appear in the TCRdb table, and some are missing; sequencing was by immunoSEQ multiplex PCR. Of some 1.4 million clones listed, roughly 96% are singletons. The sample comprised naive CD4+ T cells sorted from blood. The subset denotes: CD45RA+ positively selected. The receptors come from a man aged 25-45 years in good health.

The chain links TRBV6-5 to TRBJ2-3; 7 bases are shared with TRBD2. The V segment lost 3 bases and the J segment 8 bases; nucleotides outside the gene matches: 11. The length of the CDR3 is 15 residues. Germline V gives CDR1 MNHEY, CDR2 SVGAGI. The CDR3 region is CASSYAGVEGGTQYF. In DNA, the CDR3 is TGTGCCAGCAGTTATGCGGGAGTGGAAGGTGGTACGCAGTATTTT.

The chain is built from TRBV6-5 and TRBJ1-3; D perhaps matches TRBD1 (5 bases). Looked up from germline, CDR1 is MNHEY and CDR2 is SVGAGI. Deletions cut 0 bases from V and 2 bases from J, with 11 bases between. CDR3 length equals 16 residues. The CDR3 DNA reads as TGTGCCAGCAGTTACTCTGTACGGGGGGCTGGAAACACCATATATTTT. Translation: CASSYSVRGAGNTIYF.

The J gene is TRBJ1-2, the V gene TRBV6-5; TRBD1 might be the D (6 bases). The CDR3 has 13 amino acids. With 0 bases removed from V and 8 bases from J, the gap between germline ends came to 10 bases. Germline CDR1 reads MNHEY; CDR2 reads SVGAGI. In DNA form, the CDR3 reads TGTGCCAGCAGTTACTCAGGGGGACGCGGCTACACCTTC. Residues: CASSYSGGRGYTF.

This chain uses TRBV5-1 with TRBJ2-5; D gene ambiguous. Germline V gives CDR1 SGHRS, CDR2 YFSETQ. The CDR3 has 13 amino acids. V was cut by 4 bases and J by 1 base, with 8 bases left in between. This chain's CDR3 is CASSREAQETQYF. The CDR3 coding sequence is TGCGCCAGCAGCAGGGAAGCCCAAGAGACCCAGTACTTC.